This T cell receptor beta chain was recovered during a study of T cells in Graves' hyperthyroidism and ophthalmopathy. TCR beta CDR3 regions were amplified from RNA transcripts. The TCR CDR3 first-round RT-PCR relied on the HTBI primer set. Each CDR3 protein gets one entry after TCRdb re-called the multiplex PCR reads with MiXCR. The data contain over 450,000 distinct CDR3 sequences, approximately 15% of them seen just once; the ten biggest clones take up less than 20%. As for this clonotype: The antigen remains undetermined.

Whole-study results and caveats: In validation, the model predicted ophthalmopathy. These predictions came a median roughly six months before onset. Among thyroid clonotypes expanded above 0.001, most also appeared in blood.

Hyperthyroidism had been newly diagnosed in patients aged 18 to 65, and its duration was under 2 months. Exclusion of patients followed from uncontrolled infection, other autoimmune disease, pregnancy or lactation. This receptor was obtained from a young woman with Graves' hyperthyroidism. Sequencing was carried out using blood.

The CDR3 DNA sequence: TGTGCCACCAGTTTCGGGAGTGGGGGAGATACGCAGTATTTT. As protein: CATSFGSGGDTQYF. The rearrangement joins TRBV24-1 to TRBJ2-3; possible D gene TRBD2, 6 bases. The CDR3 is 14 residues long. Germline V lookup: CDR1 KGHDR, CDR2 SFDVKD. V was trimmed by 6 bases and J by 5 bases, leaving 14 bases between them.